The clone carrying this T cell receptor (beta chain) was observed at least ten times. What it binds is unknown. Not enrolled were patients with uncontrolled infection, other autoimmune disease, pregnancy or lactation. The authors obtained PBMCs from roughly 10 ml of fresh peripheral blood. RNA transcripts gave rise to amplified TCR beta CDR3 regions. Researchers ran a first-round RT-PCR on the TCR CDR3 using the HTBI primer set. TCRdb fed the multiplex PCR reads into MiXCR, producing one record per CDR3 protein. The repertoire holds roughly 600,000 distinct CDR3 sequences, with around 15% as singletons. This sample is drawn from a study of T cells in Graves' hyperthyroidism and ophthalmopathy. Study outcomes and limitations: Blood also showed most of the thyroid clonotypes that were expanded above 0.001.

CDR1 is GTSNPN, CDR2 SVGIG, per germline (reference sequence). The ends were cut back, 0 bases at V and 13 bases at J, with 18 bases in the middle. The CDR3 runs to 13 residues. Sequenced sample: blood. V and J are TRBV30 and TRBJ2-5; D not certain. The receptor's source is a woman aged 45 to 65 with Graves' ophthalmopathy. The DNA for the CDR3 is TGTGCCTGGAGTGTAGGATTCGACACCGACCCGTACTTC. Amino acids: CAWSVGFDTDPYF.